This TCR beta chain was identified in a study of spatial heterogeneity in lung cancer. Time point of the sample: blood at routine non-recurrence follow-up after resection. From tumor, nontumor lung or frozen PBMC, whole RNA was taken unsorted for sequencing. This clonotype was observed a few times. A read error may produce the germline difference seen at one junction end. TCRdb re-derived calls from the 5' RACE reads in MiXCR, one entry per CDR3 protein. The table has roughly 70,000 distinct CDR3 sequences, around 9.3% seen once. Germline V gene lookup returns CDR1 MGHRA and CDR2 YSYEKL. The CDR3 spans 13 residues.

This sequence originates from a female donor with early-stage non-small cell lung cancer. The chain has TRBV4-1 and TRBJ2-5; tentatively, D is TRBD1 (5 bases). The material was PBMCs, obtained at follow-up. CDR3 sequence (DNA): TGCGCCAGCAGCTGGATGACAGAAGACACCCAGTACTTC. This codes for CASSWMTEDTQYF.